The rows below give T cell receptor beta chains drawn from one sample of a study of T cells in Graves' hyperthyroidism and ophthalmopathy. Via MiXCR, TCRdb re-called the multiplex PCR reads, giving one row per CDR3 protein. The sample yields around 600,000 distinct CDR3 sequences, approximately 16% seen once. The specimen was blood. Every receptor here comes from a woman aged 40 to 50 with Graves' ophthalmopathy. Both conserved end residues are part of each CDR3. D genes are given only for firm matches. A row's size may be missing; if present it is once, few, many or a size class.

CDR3: CASSGAVGETGELFF
DNA: TGCGCCAGCAGCGGGGCTGTCGGGGAAACCGGGGAGCTGTTTTTT
J: TRBJ2-2
V: TRBV5-1
D: -
size: many

CDR3: CASMGEPWRDTEAFF
DNA: TGTGCCAGCATGGGAGAGCCCTGGAGGGACACTGAAGCTTTCTTT
J: TRBJ1-1
V: TRBV6-1
D: -
size: -

CDR3: CSARDPQRSSYNEQFF
DNA: TGCAGTGCTAGAGATCCGCAGCGGTCCTCCTACAATGAGCAGTTCTTC
J: TRBJ2-1
V: TRBV20-1
D: -
size: few

CDR3: CASSFTEVRETQYF
DNA: TGTGCCAGCTCATTTACGGAGGTACGCGAGACCCAGTACTTC
J: TRBJ2-5
V: TRBV6-2/TRBV6-3
D: -
size: few

CDR3: CASSPTLTGRNTEAFF
DNA: TGTGCCAGCTCACCAACACTGACAGGCCGGAACACTGAAGCTTTCTTT
J: TRBJ1-1
V: TRBV18
D: -
size: many

CDR3: CASSPGEGSTDTQYF
DNA: TGTGCCAGCTCACCAGGAGAGGGTTCCACAGATACGCAGTATTTT
J: TRBJ2-3
V: TRBV18
D: -
size: many

CDR3: CASKMGQGDQPQHF
DNA: TGTGCCAGCAAAATGGGACAGGGCGATCAGCCCCAGCATTTT
J: TRBJ1-5
V: TRBV19
D: TRBD1
size: -

CDR3: CSAIKSSSYNEQFF
DNA: TGCAGTGCTATTAAGTCGAGCTCCTACAATGAGCAGTTCTTC
J: TRBJ2-1
V: TRBV20-1
D: -
size: many

CDR3: CASSESSVTITDTQYF
DNA: TGTGCCAGCAGTGAATCCTCAGTCACAATCACAGATACGCAGTATTTT
J: TRBJ2-3
V: TRBV25-1
D: -
size: few

CDR3: CSVDQGHIQYF
DNA: TGCAGCGTTGATCAGGGACACATTCAGTACTTC
J: TRBJ2-4
V: TRBV29-1
D: -
size: -

CDR3: CASNSRDRPTGELFF
DNA: TGTGCCAGCAATAGTAGGGACAGGCCCACCGGGGAGCTGTTTTTT
J: TRBJ2-2
V: TRBV12-3/TRBV12-4
D: TRBD1
size: -

CDR3: CASSEIGSGDTEAFF
DNA: TGTGCCAGCAGTGAAATAGGCAGCGGGGACACTGAAGCTTTCTTT
J: TRBJ1-1
V: TRBV25-1
D: -
size: -

CDR3: CASSPLTSGSHEQYF
DNA: TGTGCCAGCAGTCCCCTGACTAGCGGGAGTCACGAGCAGTACTTC
J: TRBJ2-7
V: TRBV2
D: TRBD2
size: -

CDR3: CASSPQVGRFTGANVLTF
DNA: TGTGCCAGCAGCCCACAGGTCGGGCGATTCACTGGGGCCAACGTCCTGACTTTC
J: TRBJ2-6
V: TRBV7-2
D: -
size: -

CDR3: CASSSRTTPSGANVLTF
DNA: TGTGCCAGCAGTTCAAGGACGACACCCTCTGGGGCCAACGTCCTGACTTTC
J: TRBJ2-6
V: TRBV28
D: -
size: -

CDR3: CSLAGGDRSMGNEQFF
DNA: TGCAGCCTCGCGGGGGGGGACAGGTCCATGGGGAATGAGCAGTTCTTC
J: TRBJ2-1
V: TRBV29-1
D: -
size: few

CDR3: CASSTGLAPVLGNEQYF
DNA: TGCGCCAGCAGCACGGGACTAGCGCCCGTTTTAGGCAACGAGCAGTACTTC
J: TRBJ2-7
V: TRBV5-1
D: TRBD2
size: -

CDR3: CSARGIGGATEAFF
DNA: TGCAGTGCTAGGGGGATTGGAGGTGCGACTGAAGCTTTCTTT
J: TRBJ1-1
V: TRBV20-1
D: -
size: many

CDR3: CASTLPGYEQYF
DNA: TGTGCCAGCACCCTCCCGGGATACGAGCAGTACTTC
J: TRBJ2-7
V: TRBV7-8
D: -
size: many

CDR3: CASSPWEQGNEAFF
DNA: TGTGCCAGCAGTCCATGGGAACAGGGAAATGAAGCTTTCTTT
J: TRBJ1-1
V: TRBV12-3/TRBV12-4
D: -
size: few

CDR3: CASSEHRGQGQPQHF
DNA: TGTGCCAGCAGTGAACACAGGGGGCAAGGGCAGCCCCAGCATTTT
J: TRBJ1-5
V: TRBV6-1
D: TRBD1
size: -

CDR3: CASSRAGSNYGYTF
DNA: TGTGCCAGCAGCCGAGCGGGCTCTAACTATGGCTACACCTTC
J: TRBJ1-2
V: TRBV3-1
D: -
size: -

CDR3: CASSVDRVNTEAFF
DNA: TGTGCCAGCAGTGTGGACAGAGTGAACACTGAAGCTTTCTTT
J: TRBJ1-1
V: TRBV2
D: -
size: many

CDR3: CASSQTTGGKAFF
DNA: TGCGCCAGCAGCCAAACGACAGGGGGCAAAGCTTTCTTT
J: TRBJ1-1
V: TRBV4-1
D: TRBD1
size: -

CDR3: CASSFLGSSGAFF
DNA: TGTGCCAGCAGTTTCCTCGGGTCTTCTGGAGCTTTCTTT
J: TRBJ1-1
V: TRBV28
D: -
size: few

CDR3: CASSTFRGNAPSNTGELFF
DNA: TGTGCCAGTAGTACTTTTAGAGGGAACGCGCCTTCGAACACCGGGGAGCTGTTTTTT
J: TRBJ2-2
V: TRBV19
D: -
size: few

CDR3: CASSYEGRGSPLHF
DNA: TGTGCCAGCAGTTATGAGGGAAGGGGTTCACCCCTCCACTTT
J: TRBJ1-6
V: TRBV6-5
D: -
size: -

CDR3: CSAVQGGTGELFF
DNA: TGCAGTGCTGTACAGGGGGGCACCGGGGAGCTGTTTTTT
J: TRBJ2-2
V: TRBV20-1
D: TRBD1
size: few

CDR3: CASSEGQWGSPLHF
DNA: TGTGCCAGCAGCGAGGGACAGTGGGGATCACCCCTCCACTTT
J: TRBJ1-6
V: TRBV6-4
D: TRBD1
size: -